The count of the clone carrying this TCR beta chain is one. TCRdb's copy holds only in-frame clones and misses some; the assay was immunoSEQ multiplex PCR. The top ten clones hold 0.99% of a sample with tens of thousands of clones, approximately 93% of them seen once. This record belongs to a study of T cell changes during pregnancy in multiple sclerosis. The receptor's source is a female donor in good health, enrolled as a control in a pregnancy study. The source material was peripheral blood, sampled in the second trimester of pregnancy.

This CDR3 reads CASSPNGLAGAYEQYF. The CDR3, as DNA: TGTGCCAGCTCACCCAATGGACTAGCGGGCGCCTACGAGCAGTACTTC. The rearrangement joins TRBV18 to TRBJ2-7; 11 bases align to TRBD2. After removal of 3 bases from V and 2 bases from J, the junction contained 6 bases not matched to a gene. The CDR3 extends over 16 amino acids. Looked up from germline, CDR1 is KGHSH and CDR2 is LQKENI.